The TCR beta chain under discussion was sequenced for a study of blood T cells in healthy people across ages. Regarding the study as a whole: When set beside aged donors, long-lived donors presented more naive CD4+ cells and higher diversity. Getting older went along with TCR beta diversity per million T cells dropping roughly linearly.

The study recruited healthy Caucasian donors from Russia who were aged about 6 to 100. No fewer than 6 million PBMCs went into each sample. This clonotype was seen just once. Antigen: not known. CDR3 length equals 13 residues. Per the germline V gene, CDR1 is DFQATT and CDR2 is SNEGSKA (reference sequence). V was clipped by 5 bases and J by 4 bases; unmatched bases: 5. The second PCR ran about 7 to 12 cycles with a sample-barcoded 5' primer and J-beta primers. TCRdb fed the 5' RACE reads into MiXCR, producing one record per CDR3 protein. This table holds about 1.1 million distinct CDR3 sequences, approximately 38% found once.

The sequence came from a man in his late teens or twenties in good health. Sequencing input: blood. The chain uses TRBV20-1 and TRBJ1-3; TRBD1 agrees at 7 bases. Here the CDR3 reads CSALQGTGNTIYF. The CDR3 DNA reads TGCAGTGCTTTACAGGGGACGGGAAACACCATATATTTT.